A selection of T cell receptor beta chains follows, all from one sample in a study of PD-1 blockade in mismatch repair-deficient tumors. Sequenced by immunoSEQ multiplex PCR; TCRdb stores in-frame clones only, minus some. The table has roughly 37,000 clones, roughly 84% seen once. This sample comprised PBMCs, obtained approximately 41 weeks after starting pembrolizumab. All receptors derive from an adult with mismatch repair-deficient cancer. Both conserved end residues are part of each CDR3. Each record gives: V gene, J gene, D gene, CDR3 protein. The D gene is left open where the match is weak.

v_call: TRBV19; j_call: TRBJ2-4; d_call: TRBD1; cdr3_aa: CASSPPGTGTRNIQYF
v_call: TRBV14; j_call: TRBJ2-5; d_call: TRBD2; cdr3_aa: CASSQEMLAGEYETQYF
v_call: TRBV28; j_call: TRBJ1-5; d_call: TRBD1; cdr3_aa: CASSATGGANQPQHF
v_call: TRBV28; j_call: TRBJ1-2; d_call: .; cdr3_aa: CASSLGTKANYGYTF
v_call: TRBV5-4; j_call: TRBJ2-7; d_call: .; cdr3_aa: CASSPGLTRGIPYEQYF
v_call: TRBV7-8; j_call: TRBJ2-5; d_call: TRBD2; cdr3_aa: CASSLARVSGDQETQYF
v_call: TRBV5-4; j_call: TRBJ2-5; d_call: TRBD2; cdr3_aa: CASSRYSGRAGETQYF
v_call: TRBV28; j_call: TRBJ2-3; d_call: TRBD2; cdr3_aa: CASRINRGEQYF
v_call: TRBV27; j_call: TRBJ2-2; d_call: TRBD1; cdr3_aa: CASSSPPGQGTVNGELFF
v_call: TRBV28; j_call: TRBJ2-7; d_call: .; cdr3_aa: CASSPPSGQAPYEQYF
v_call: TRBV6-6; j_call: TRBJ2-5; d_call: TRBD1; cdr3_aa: CASSYETGGGKYF
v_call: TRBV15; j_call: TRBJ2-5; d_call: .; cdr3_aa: CATSRNSAGKETQYF
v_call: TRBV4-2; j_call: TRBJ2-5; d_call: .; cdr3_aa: CASSQETRRKETQYF
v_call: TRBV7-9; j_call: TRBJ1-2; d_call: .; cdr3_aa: CASSLGQGLDGGYTF
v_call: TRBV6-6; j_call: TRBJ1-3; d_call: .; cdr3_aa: CASSYNDRNTIYF
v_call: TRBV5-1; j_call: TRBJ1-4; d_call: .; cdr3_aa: CASSSGLAATNEKLFF
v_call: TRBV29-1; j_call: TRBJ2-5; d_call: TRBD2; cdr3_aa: CSVEGTSGRGGSTQTQYF
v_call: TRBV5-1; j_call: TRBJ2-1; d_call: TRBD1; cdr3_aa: CASSPDRGYLPNEQFF
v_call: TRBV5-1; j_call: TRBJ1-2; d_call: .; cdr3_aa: CASSPDSSYGYTF
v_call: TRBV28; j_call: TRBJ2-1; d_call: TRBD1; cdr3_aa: CASSLITGGSYNEQFF
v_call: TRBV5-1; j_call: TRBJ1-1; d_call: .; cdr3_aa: CASSLIDTNTEAFF
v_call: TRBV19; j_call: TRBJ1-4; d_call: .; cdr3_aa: CASSFSGVDEKLFF
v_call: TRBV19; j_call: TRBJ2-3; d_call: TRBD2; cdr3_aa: CATHGGAGSTDTQYF
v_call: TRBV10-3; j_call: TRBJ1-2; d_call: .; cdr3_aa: CAISDQGYYGYTF
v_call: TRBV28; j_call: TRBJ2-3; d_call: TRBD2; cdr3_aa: CASIPSGRGTDTQYF
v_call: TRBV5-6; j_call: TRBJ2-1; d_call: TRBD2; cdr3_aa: CASSQLGGGESEQFF
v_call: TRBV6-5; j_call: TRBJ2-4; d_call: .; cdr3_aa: CASSRGREVGNIQYF
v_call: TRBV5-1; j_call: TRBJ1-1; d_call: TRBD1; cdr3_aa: CASSYRGVNTEAFF
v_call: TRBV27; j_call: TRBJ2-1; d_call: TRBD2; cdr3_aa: CASSLSGLALSYNEQFF
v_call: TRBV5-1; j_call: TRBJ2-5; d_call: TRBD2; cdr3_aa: CASSLSPSGSSGETQYF
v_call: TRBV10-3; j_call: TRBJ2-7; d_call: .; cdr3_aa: CAIRAAEYGEQYF
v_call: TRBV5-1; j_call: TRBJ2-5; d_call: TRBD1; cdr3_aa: CASSIQGEETQYF
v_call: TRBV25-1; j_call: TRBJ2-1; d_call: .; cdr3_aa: CASSHRAGAYNEQFF
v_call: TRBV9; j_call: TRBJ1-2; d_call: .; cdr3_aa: CASSYDRAYGYTF
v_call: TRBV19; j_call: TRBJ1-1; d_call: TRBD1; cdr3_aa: CASSTRTGGVNTEAFF
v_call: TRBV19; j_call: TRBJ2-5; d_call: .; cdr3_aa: CASSYGETQYF
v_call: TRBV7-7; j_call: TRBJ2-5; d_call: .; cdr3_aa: CASSANGPETQYF
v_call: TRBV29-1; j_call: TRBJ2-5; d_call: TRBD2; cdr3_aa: CSVGDGRETQYF
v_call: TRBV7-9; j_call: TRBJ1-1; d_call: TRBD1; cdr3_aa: CASSPTGGTEAFF
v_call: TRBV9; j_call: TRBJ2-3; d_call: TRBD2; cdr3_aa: CASSVGPAGTDTQYF
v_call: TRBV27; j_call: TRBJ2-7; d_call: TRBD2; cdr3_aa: CASSFTSGTPTRQYF
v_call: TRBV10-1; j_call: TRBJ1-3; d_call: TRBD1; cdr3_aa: CASSERDSLFYSGNTIYF
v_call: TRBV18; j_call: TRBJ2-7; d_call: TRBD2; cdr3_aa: CASSGSGRRTYEQYF
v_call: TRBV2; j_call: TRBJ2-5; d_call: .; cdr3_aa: CASNLFETQYF
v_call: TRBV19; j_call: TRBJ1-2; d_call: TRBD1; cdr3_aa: CASRVGQGFNYGYTF
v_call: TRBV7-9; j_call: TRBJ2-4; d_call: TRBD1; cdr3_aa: CASSPGTGKGYIQYF
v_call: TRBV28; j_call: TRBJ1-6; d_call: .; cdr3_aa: CASSFSGGFSYNSPLHF
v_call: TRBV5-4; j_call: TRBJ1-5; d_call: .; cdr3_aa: CASSQTGGGLNQPQHF
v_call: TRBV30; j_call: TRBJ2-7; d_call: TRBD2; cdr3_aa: CAWSASGRRYEQYF
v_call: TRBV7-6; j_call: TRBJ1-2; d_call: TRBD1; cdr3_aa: CASSLAPRDRANYGYTF
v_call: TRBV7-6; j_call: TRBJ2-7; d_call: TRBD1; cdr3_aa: CASSLTGDSYEQYF
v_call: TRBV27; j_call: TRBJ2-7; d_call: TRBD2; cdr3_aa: CASSSPRGARYEQYF
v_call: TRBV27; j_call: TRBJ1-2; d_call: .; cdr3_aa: CASSPEQGRLYGYTF
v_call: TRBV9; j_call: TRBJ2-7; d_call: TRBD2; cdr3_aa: CASSGLAGSEQYF
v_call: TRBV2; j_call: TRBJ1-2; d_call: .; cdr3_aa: CASSEAPGSYGYTF
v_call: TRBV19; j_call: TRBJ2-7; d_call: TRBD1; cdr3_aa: CASSTRGQGDYEQYF
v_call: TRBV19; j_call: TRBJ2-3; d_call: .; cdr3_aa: CASSPGRGSDTQYF
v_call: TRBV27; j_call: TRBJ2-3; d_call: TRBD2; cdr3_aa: CASSFPLAGVVDTQYF